The TCR beta chain described here comes from a study of vaccination and CD4 T cells after COVID-19. As for the study in general: The convalescent population consisted of six males and four females, two of whom were of Hispanic ethnicity. Overlapping peptides covering the spike proteins of SARS-CoV-2, HCoV-NL63, HCoV-OC43 and HCoV-229E were added to stimulate cells.

Note on this clonotype: Its antigen is still unknown.

The Oncomine TCR Beta short-read assay was applied to DNA of cultured CD4+ T cells. Genomic DNA was isolated from cultured CD4+ T cells. TCRdb ran MiXCR on the PCR reads and lists one entry per CDR3 protein. Found here are approximately 8,800 distinct CDR3 sequences, around 38% of them singletons; the top ten hold 12%. Between the trimmed V and J ends, which lost 1 base and 3 bases, there was a span of 13 bases. The CDR3 has 16 amino acids. Germline assignment: CDR1 MNHEY and CDR2 SVGEGT. Sample treatment: roughly 10-day PBMC culture with coronavirus spike peptide pools or control peptides (ViraFEST assay). Investigators obtained the unexposed donor's CD4+ T cells before the COVID-19 pandemic (2011-2018). ViraFEST sequenced TCRs after peptide-pool expansion of antigen-specific T cells.

What was sequenced was CD4+ T cells from blood, cultured in vitro. The clonotype comes from a human donor in good health. V and J are TRBV6-2 or TRBV6-3 and TRBJ2-1; TRBD2 might be the D (5 bases). The CDR3 DNA is TGTGCCAGCAGTTACTACGCCTTACGGGACTACAATGAGCAGTTCTTC. It is translated as CASSYYALRDYNEQFF.